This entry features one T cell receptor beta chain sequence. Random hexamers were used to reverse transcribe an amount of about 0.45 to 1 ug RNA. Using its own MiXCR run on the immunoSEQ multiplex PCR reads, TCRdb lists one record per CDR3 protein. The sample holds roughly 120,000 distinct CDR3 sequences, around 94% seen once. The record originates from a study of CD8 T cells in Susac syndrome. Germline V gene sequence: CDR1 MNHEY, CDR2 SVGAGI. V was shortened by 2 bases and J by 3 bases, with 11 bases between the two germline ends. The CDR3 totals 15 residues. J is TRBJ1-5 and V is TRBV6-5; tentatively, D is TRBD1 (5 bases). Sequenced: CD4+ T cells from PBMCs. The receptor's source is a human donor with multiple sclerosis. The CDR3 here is CASSYEGATNQPQHF. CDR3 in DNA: TGTGCCAGCAGTTACGAAGGGGCAACCAATCAGCCCCAGCATTTT.